This T cell receptor beta chain came from a study of blood T cell repertoires in COVID-19. Across the whole study: The cDNA or gDNA used as material had been derived from T cells, B-cell-depleted T cells, or PBMCs.

V shed 4 bases and J shed 3 bases, with 7 bases lying between them. The CDR3 spans 12 residues. Germline V gene sequence: CDR1 MDHEN, CDR2 SYDVKM. In the study's own analysis: Amplified reference gene primers provided the basis for estimating nucleated cell counts. The data were produced by immunoSEQ multiplex PCR, yet TCRdb's version contains in-frame clones alone and is incomplete. That table furnishes V, J and clone size, whereas the DNA furnished D and trimming. The sample consists of about 72,000 clones, 80% to 90% of them appearing once. The TCR comes from a man aged 70-80 years with active or convalescent COVID-19. Sequenced input: peripheral blood. The chain has TRBV28 and TRBJ2-7; D unresolved. DNA of the CDR3: TGTGCCAGCAGTTCCACCAGCTACGAGCAGTACTTC. This sequence encodes CASSSTSYEQYF. Using reference TRBV28 and TRBJ2-7 for the parts outside the CDR3, the full variable domain is DVKVTQSSRYLVKRTGEKVFLECVQDMDHENMFWYRQDPGLGLRLIYFSYDVKMKEKGDIPEGYSVSREKKERFSLILESASTNQTSMYLCASSSTSYEQYFGPGTRLTVT.